Each of the 19 T cell receptor beta chains below was sequenced from the same sample in a study of vaccination and CD4 T cells after COVID-19. The treatment here: approximately 11-day PBMC culture with coronavirus spike peptide pools or control peptides (ViraFEST assay). These receptors' targets are unknown. The Oncomine TCR Beta short-read assay generated sequence data from the DNA of cultured CD4+ T cells. Each CDR3 protein gets one entry after TCRdb re-called the PCR reads with MiXCR. The sample has more than 20,000 distinct CDR3 sequences, around 70% seen once; the top ten hold roughly 8.7%. Sequencing was carried out using CD4+ T cells from blood, cultured in vitro. These receptors were taken from a human donor who had recovered from COVID-19.

The rearrangement uses TRBV24-1 and TRBJ1-5; no definite D call. This CDR3 contains 11 residues. Germline V lookup: CDR1 KGHDR, CDR2 SFDVKD. Trimming shortened V by 9 bases and J by 1 base, and 3 bases separated the two germline ends. This CDR3 is CATGSNQPQHF. CDR3 DNA: TGTGCCACCGGCAGCAATCAGCCCCAGCATTTT.

The rearrangement uses TRBV24-1 and TRBJ1-5, with 9 bases that match TRBD1. V dropped 3 bases and J dropped 7; count of bases not matched to a gene: 6. In germline, CDR1 is KGHDR, CDR2 SFDVKD. The CDR3 runs to 15 residues. The CDR3 reads CATSDVRDREQPQHF. The CDR3 DNA is TGTGCCACCAGTGATGTACGGGACAGGGAACAGCCCCAGCATTTT.

This chain links TRBV11-2 with TRBJ2-3; possible D gene TRBD2, 6 bases. The V and J ends lost 1 base and 2 bases respectively, with 19 bases between them. The CDR3 totals 18 residues. CDR1 is SGHAT and CDR2 is FQNNGV in the germline V gene. The chain's CDR3 is CASSLASLANSYTDTQYF. The CDR3 DNA sequence: TGTGCCAGCAGCTTAGCGTCGCTAGCGAATTCTTACACAGATACGCAGTATTTT.

V gene TRBV27 combines with J gene TRBJ1-3; possible D gene TRBD1, 5 bases. V lost 6 bases and J lost 1, with 16 bases in between. The CDR3 is made up of 16 amino acids. The germline gives CDR1 MNHEY, CDR2 SMNVEV (reference sequence). The CDR3: CASRGRDRLSGNTIYF. CDR3 bases: TGTGCCAGCAGGGGGAGGGACCGATTATCTGGAAACACCATATATTTT.

The chain links TRBV12-3 or TRBV12-4 to TRBJ2-7; a possible D gene is TRBD1 (5 bases). The V end lost 5 bases, the J end lost 5 bases, and 16 bases lay between the germline ends. The CDR3 extends over 14 amino acids. The CDR3 DNA reads as TGTGCCAGCAGTCCCCTCCGCAGGGTAGACGAGCAGTACTTC. Translating gives CASSPLRRVDEQYF.

V is TRBV19 and J is TRBJ2-6, with 8 bases that match TRBD2. The V segment lost 4 bases and the J segment 0 bases; nucleotides outside the gene matches: 17. The germline gives CDR1 LNHDA, CDR2 SQIVND (reference sequence). The CDR3 has 21 residues. The CDR3 DNA reads as TGTGCCAGTAGTAGCCCTCGGGGGGGCAGTTTTAGTCCCTCTGGGGCCAACGTCCTGACTTTC. The encoded protein is CASSSPRGGSFSPSGANVLTF.

This chain uses TRBV30 with TRBJ1-4; tentatively, D is TRBD1 (5 bases). Germline CDR1 GTSNPN, CDR2 SVGIG (reference sequence). The CDR3 extends over 11 amino acids. Trimming pared 8 bases from V and 6 bases from J, leaving 10 bases between. CDR3 DNA: TGTGCCCGGGGGTTCGATGAAAAACTGTTTTTT. It encodes CARGFDEKLFF.

The chain recombines TRBV5-8 with TRBJ1-2; a weak D match, TRBD1 (6 bases). Germline V gives CDR1 SGHTS, CDR2 YDEGEE. Trimming stripped 4 bases from V and 8 bases from J, with 15 bases between. CDR3 length: 13 amino acids. The CDR3 region has the DNA TGTGCCAGCAGCGTACAGGGACGTTACGGCTACACCTTC. Amino acid sequence: CASSVQGRYGYTF. Together with reference TRBV5-8 and TRBJ1-2, the CDR3 gives the full variable domain: EAGVTQSPTHLIKTRGQQATLRCSPISGHTSVYWYQQALGLGLQFLLWYDEGEERNRGNFPPRFSGRQFPNYSSELNVNALELEDSALYLCASSVQGRYGYTFGSGTRLTVV.

In regard to this clonotype: Sequence at one end of the junction differs from germline and may be a read error. The gene calls are TRBV6-1 and TRBJ2-7; D gene uncertain. Germline-derived CDR1 and CDR2 are MNHNS and SASEGT. The CDR3 has 11 amino acids. The CDR3 nucleotides are TGTGCCATCAGTGGCCACTACGAGCAGTACTTC. It specifies CAISGHYEQYF.

CDR3 DNA: TGTGCCAGTAGTATCTATCGGGTGGGCAGGCTGCTGGGGCCCCAGCATTTT. This encodes CASSIYRVGRLLGPQHF. The chain couples TRBV19 to TRBJ1-5, with D unclear. The germline V gene encodes CDR1 LNHDA and CDR2 SQIVND (reference sequence). The CDR3 extends over 17 amino acids. Trimming took 3 bases from V and 9 from J, leaving 24 bases between them.

This sequence joins TRBV27 and TRBJ2-1; TRBD2 agrees at 9 bases. Trimming removed 4 bases from V and 9 bases from J; junction bases left unmatched: 13. This CDR3 region has 16 residues. CDR1 is MNHEY and CDR2 is SMNVEV in the germline V gene (reference sequence). This chain's CDR3 is CASSSRLAVPQGEQFF. The CDR3 bases are TGTGCCAGCAGTTCCCGACTAGCGGTTCCACAGGGTGAGCAGTTCTTC.

This clonotype is a singleton in its sample. The J gene is TRBJ2-3, the V gene TRBV7-2; TRBD2 matches 11 bases. The CDR3 spans 17 residues. J was trimmed by 3 bases and V by 1 base; bases with no gene match: 6. Germline-derived CDR1 and CDR2 are SGHTA and FQGNSA. DNA of the CDR3: TGTGCCAGCAGCTTAGATCGTGCTAGCGGGAGGACAGATACGCAGTATTTT. It yields the protein CASSLDRASGRTDTQYF.

This clonotype has just a few counts. V gene TRBV20-1 combines with J gene TRBJ1-6, with D uncertain. V gave up 1 base and J gave up 6 bases, with 10 bases separating them. Germline V CDR1 and CDR2: DFQATT, SNEGSKA (reference sequence). The CDR3 runs 14 residues. CDR3 amino acids: CSARVGSLNSPLHF. The CDR3 DNA is TGCAGTGCTAGAGTAGGCAGCCTTAATTCACCCCTCCACTTT.

This clonotype was found a few times. J is TRBJ2-7 and V is TRBV15, with D unclear. V lost 3 bases and J lost 3, with 6 bases in between. Germline loops: CDR1 LNHNV, CDR2 YYDKDF (reference sequence). This CDR3 is built from 12 residues. CDR3 in DNA: TGTGCCACCAGCAGTGCCCACTACGAGCAGTACTTC. Its protein product is CATSSAHYEQYF. Full variable domain (rest looked up from reference TRBV15 and TRBJ2-7): DAMVIQNPRYQVTQFGKPVTLSCSQTLNHNVMYWYQQKSSQAPKLLFHYYDKDFNNEADTPDNFQSRRPNTSFCFLDIRSPGLGDTAMYLCATSSAHYEQYFGPGTRLTVT.

J is TRBJ1-5 and V is TRBV7-2; D uncertain. CDR3 length: 14 amino acids. Germline V lookup: CDR1 SGHTA, CDR2 FQGNSA. Trimming cost V 6 bases and J 6 bases, with 15 bases left between them. The CDR3 DNA reads as TGTGCCAGCAGTGGAGCGGGTGGTGTTCAGCCCCAGCATTTT. This gives the protein CASSGAGGVQPQHF.

V and J are TRBV10-3 and TRBJ2-1, with 9 bases identical to TRBD2. V was pared by 10 bases and J by 9 bases, with 19 bases of the junction left unmatched. CDR1 is ENHRY and CDR2 is SYGVKD in the germline V gene. The CDR3 totals 16 residues. Here the CDR3 DNA reads TGTGCCAGCAGAATTGGGGCGGGAGGGCCACCCGGTGAGCAGTTCTTC. Protein sequence: CASRIGAGGPPGEQFF.

CDR3 sequence (DNA): TGTGCCAGCAGCGGCGTGGGTTTCAATGAGCAGTTCTTC. Translation: CASSGVGFNEQFF. J is TRBJ2-1 and V is TRBV7-2, with unresolved D. The CDR3 is 13 amino acids. Germline V gene sequence: CDR1 SGHTA, CDR2 FQGNSA. Trimming stripped 5 bases from V and 6 bases from J, with 11 bases between.

The V and J genes are TRBV27 and TRBJ2-3; 7 bases map to TRBD2. CDR1 is MNHEY, CDR2 SMNVEV, per germline (reference sequence). Trimming removed 7 bases from V and 0 bases from J; junction bases left unmatched: 13. CDR3 length: 17 amino acids. CDR3 loop: CASIDYGGSPSTDTQYF. Here the CDR3 DNA reads TGTGCCAGCATTGACTACGGCGGGAGTCCGAGCACAGATACGCAGTATTTT.

This clonotype was observed a few times. The chain combines TRBV20-1 with TRBJ1-3, with unresolved D. V gave up 7 bases and J gave up 0 bases, with 10 bases separating them. Germline V gene lookup returns CDR1 DFQATT and CDR2 SNEGSKA (reference sequence). The CDR3 has 13 amino acids. CDR3 nucleotides: TGCAGTGTTCGGGAGAACTCTGGAAACACCATATATTTT. Translated, it gives CSVRENSGNTIYF.